This entry lists 20 T cell receptor beta chains sequenced from one sample in a study of shared clonotypes between healthy human individuals (dated by TCRdb to 2018 to 2020). Library prep was done by the immunoSEQ multiplex PCR assay. What TCRdb holds here is the immuneACCESS table cut down to in-frame rearrangements. Part of the clones is not present; checked against another copy, under half of the missing clones reflect an unresolved V gene, and the others are unexplained. The sample data list 2 million to 2.5 million clones, and more than 80% of these were observed just once. The top ten constitute under 0.45% of the sample. The specimen sequenced was naive CD4+ T cells from PBMCs. What the cell subset or site label conveys for this sample: CD45RA+ positively selected. The source is a man younger than 30 in good health. Some clones in this sample may be carry-over from other donors' samples.

Note on this clone: Other DNA sequences from this sample encode an identical CDR3 as well. The chain combines TRBV4-1 with TRBJ2-7; 8 bases fit TRBD2. The CDR3 covers 14 residues. The ends lost 4 bases at V and 2 bases at J; junction bases unmatched: 4. Germline values: CDR1 MGHRA, CDR2 YSYEKL. The CDR3 nucleotides read TGCGCCAGCAGCCGAACTAGCGGAGCCTACGAGCAGTACTTC. The encoded protein is CASSRTSGAYEQYF.

The chain employs TRBV5-4 and TRBJ2-1, with no clear D. V was shortened by 3 bases and J by 5 bases, with 9 bases between the two germline ends. In germline, CDR1 is SGHNT, CDR2 YYREEE (reference sequence). The CDR3 covers 13 residues. CDR3 bases: TGTGCCAGCAGCTCCCTCAAAAACAATGAGCAGTTCTTC. Translated, it gives CASSSLKNNEQFF.

J is TRBJ2-1 and V is TRBV19; 7 bases fit TRBD1. This CDR3 contains 16 residues. V lost 4 bases and J lost 4; bases outside the gene matches: 10. The germline V gene encodes CDR1 LNHDA and CDR2 SQIVND (reference sequence). The CDR3 DNA is TGTGCCAGTAGTAATTCTAGACAGGGTGAATACAATGAGCAGTTCTTC. Protein product: CASSNSRQGEYNEQFF.

The J gene is TRBJ1-2, the V gene TRBV27, with 8 bases aligning to TRBD1. The V and J ends lost 2 bases and 3 bases, in that order; junction bases with no gene match: 11. The CDR3 is 17 amino acids. Looked up from germline, CDR1 is MNHEY and CDR2 is SMNVEV (reference sequence). The chain's CDR3 is CASSLLSGQGAYYGYTF. The CDR3 DNA reads TGTGCCAGCAGTTTACTCTCGGGGCAGGGGGCTTACTATGGCTACACCTTC.

This chain joins TRBV19 and TRBJ1-5; weak D call: TRBD1 (5 bases). CDR1 is LNHDA, CDR2 SQIVND, per germline (reference sequence). The length of the CDR3 is 15 residues. Deletions cut 0 bases from V and 11 bases from J, with 17 bases between. CDR3 nucleotides: TGTGCCAGTAGTATAGATCAGGGCAGGCCTCGGGCCCAGCATTTT. Translating it yields CASSIDQGRPRAQHF.

The rearrangement links TRBV25-1 to TRBJ2-3; the match to TRBD1 covers 10 bases. V gave up 4 bases and J gave up 13 bases; unmatched junction bases: 5. CDR3 length equals 12 residues. Per germline, CDR1 MGHDK and CDR2 SYGVNS. Written as DNA, the CDR3 is TGTGCCAGCAGTGGGACCGGGACAGGGGAGTATTTT. Its translation is CASSGTGTGEYF.

This CDR3 is CASTVLGPQETQYF. In nucleotides, the CDR3 is TGCGCCAGCACCGTCCTTGGGCCCCAAGAGACCCAGTACTTC. The V call is TRBV5-1, the J call TRBJ2-5; the D is unclear. The CDR3 loop spans 14 amino acids. Germline V CDR1 and CDR2: SGHRS, YFSETQ. The V end was cut by 6 bases, the J end by 1 base, with 13 bases between.

V is TRBV5-4 and J is TRBJ1-4, with a possible D match to TRBD1 (5 bases). The CDR3 is 16 residues long. The germline V and J ends were trimmed by 0 bases and 7 bases, with 16 bases remaining between them. Germline V gives CDR1 SGHNT, CDR2 YYREEE (reference sequence). Written as DNA, the CDR3 is TGTGCCAGCAGCTTGGATGGTCCAGGGCGGAGTGAAAAACTGTTTTTT. As protein: CASSLDGPGRSEKLFF.

The chain has TRBV25-1 and TRBJ1-2; 9 bases are a match to TRBD1. Germline trimming cut 5 bases from V and 7 bases from J; bases unmatched to any gene: 8. Per the germline V gene, CDR1 is MGHDK and CDR2 is SYGVNS. This CDR3 has 14 amino acids. The CDR3 nucleotides read TGTGCCAGCAGTTCGGGACAGGGTTCTCGTGGCTACACCTTC. Protein: CASSSGQGSRGYTF.

The genes are TRBV6-5 and TRBJ2-5; 9 bases align to TRBD2. Germline V gene data show CDR1 as MNHEY and CDR2 as SVGAGI. The CDR3 spans 14 residues. The V segment lost 6 bases and the J segment 5 bases; nucleotides outside the gene matches: 7. The CDR3 here is CASSQSGRKETQYF. CDR3 coding DNA: TGTGCCAGCAGCCAAAGCGGGAGGAAGGAGACCCAGTACTTC.

The CDR3 loop reads CASSYKRNTEAFF. The CDR3 bases are TGTGCCAGCAGTTATAAAAGGAACACTGAAGCTTTCTTT. The rearrangement joins TRBV6-5 to TRBJ1-1; D not resolved. This CDR3 has 13 amino acids. CDR1 is MNHEY, CDR2 SVGAGI, per germline. With 3 bases removed from V and 1 base from J, the gap between germline ends came to 6 bases.

The chain combines TRBV7-3 with TRBJ2-3; 12 nucleotides align to TRBD2. Germline V gene sequence: CDR1 SGHTA, CDR2 FQGTGA. V was clipped by 5 bases and J by 1 base; unmatched bases: 7. The CDR3 covers 17 residues. The CDR3 spells CASSSAPSGRGTDTQYF. The DNA of the CDR3 is TGTGCCAGCAGCAGCGCGCCTAGCGGGAGGGGCACAGATACGCAGTATTTT. Looking up the rest from reference TRBV7-3 and TRBJ2-3 gives the full variable domain: GAGVSQTPSNKVTEKGKYVELRCDPISGHTALYWYRQSLGQGPEFLIYFQGTGAADDSGLPNDRFFAVRPEGSVSTLKIQRTERGDSAVYLCASSSAPSGRGTDTQYFGPGTRLTVL.

The chain joins TRBV28 to TRBJ2-7; 9 bases line up with TRBD1. This CDR3 region has 16 residues. Germline CDR1 and CDR2: MDHEN and SYDVKM. Losses at the gene ends were 7 bases for V and 7 bases for J; bases not matched to a gene: 17. The CDR3 sequence: CASIPGDGTGSSEQYF. CDR3 DNA: TGTGCCAGCATCCCCGGTGACGGGACAGGGTCATCTGAGCAGTACTTC. Full variable domain (missing parts from reference TRBV28 and TRBJ2-7): DVKVTQSSRYLVKRTGEKVFLECVQDMDHENMFWYRQDPGLGLRLIYFSYDVKMKEKGDIPEGYSVSREKKERFSLILESASTNQTSMYLCASIPGDGTGSSEQYFGPGTRLTVT.

This chain joins TRBV7-9 and TRBJ1-4, with D tentatively TRBD1 (5 bases). The V end was cut by 7 bases, the J end by 6 bases, with 18 bases between. The germline V gene has CDR1 SEHNR and CDR2 FQNEAQ (reference sequence). This CDR3 region has 15 residues. DNA of the CDR3: TGTGCCAGCAAACACTCTGGGGCCTCTGATGAAAAACTGTTTTTT. It codes for CASKHSGASDEKLFF.

The genes are TRBV4-1 and TRBJ2-3, with TRBD1 identical over 8 bases. Germline V lookup: CDR1 MGHRA, CDR2 YSYEKL. V was clipped by 8 bases and J by 2 bases; unmatched bases: 6. The CDR3 is 14 residues long. The CDR3 DNA reads as TGCGCCAGCGGCCGGGACAGGAACACAGATACGCAGTATTTT. Its protein product is CASGRDRNTDTQYF.

V is TRBV28 and J is TRBJ2-1, with 8 bases identical to TRBD2. Trimming removed 6 bases from V and 4 bases from J; junction bases left unmatched: 20. Germline CDR1 and CDR2: MDHEN and SYDVKM. The length of the CDR3 is 19 residues. The CDR3 nucleotides are TGTGCCAGCAGCCCCCGTTCTAGTTCTAGCGGGCGGGTATACAATGAGCAGTTCTTC. Its protein product is CASSPRSSSSGRVYNEQFF.

This chain links TRBV9 with TRBJ1-1; tentative D call: TRBD1 (5 bases). The CDR3 totals 14 residues. The V end lost 2 bases, the J end lost 0 bases, and 8 bases lay between the germline ends. Germline loops: CDR1 SGDLS, CDR2 YYNGEE. The CDR3: CASSVRAVNTEAFF. The CDR3 DNA sequence: TGTGCCAGCAGCGTCAGGGCAGTGAACACTGAAGCTTTCTTT.

The rearrangement links TRBV19 to TRBJ2-7; 8 nucleotides match TRBD2. CDR1 is LNHDA and CDR2 is SQIVND in the germline V gene (reference sequence). The CDR3 runs 15 residues. With 4 bases clipped from V and 7 bases from J, the junction kept 12 bases outside the gene matches. The CDR3: CASSTTPGRAKEQYF. DNA of the CDR3: TGTGCCAGTAGTACCACCCCCGGGAGGGCAAAAGAGCAGTACTTC.

The V gene is TRBV5-4, the J gene TRBJ1-5, with D tentatively TRBD1 (6 bases). The V and J ends lost 4 bases and 7 bases respectively, with 15 bases between them. Germline values: CDR1 SGHNT, CDR2 YYREEE (reference sequence). This CDR3 is built from 14 residues. The CDR3 is CASSHNREGQPQHF. In nucleotides, the CDR3 is TGTGCCAGCAGCCACAACAGGGAAGGGCAGCCCCAGCATTTT. Drawing the rest from reference TRBV5-4 and TRBJ1-5, the complete variable domain is ETGVTQSPTHLIKTRGQQVTLRCSSQSGHNTVSWYQQALGQGPQFIFQYYREEENGRGNFPPRFSGLQFPNYSSELNVNALELDDSALYLCASSHNREGQPQHFGDGTRLSIL.

J is TRBJ2-2 and V is TRBV27, with D tentatively TRBD1 (5 bases). The germline V gene has CDR1 MNHEY and CDR2 SMNVEV (reference sequence). CDR3 length: 14 amino acids. V lost 8 bases and J 2 bases, leaving 12 bases between the germline ends. The CDR3 DNA follows: TGTGCCAGCTGGGGCACAAGAAACACCGGGGAGCTGTTTTTT. It encodes CASWGTRNTGELFF.